Below, 8 T cell receptor beta chains from the same sample are listed, as sequenced in a study of blood T cell repertoires in COVID-19. Sequencing used immunoSEQ multiplex PCR; TCRdb keeps in-frame clones, though not all of them. The data hold approximately 250,000 clones, with roughly 86% observed a single time. Input material: peripheral blood. The receptors stem from a woman of 80 years or more with COVID-19, enrolled during active disease.

This chain joins TRBV7-8 and TRBJ2-1; the match to TRBD2 covers 13 bases. From germline, CDR1 is SGHVS and CDR2 FQNEAQ. Losses at the gene ends were 5 bases for V and 8 bases for J; bases not matched to a gene: 3. The CDR3 totals 14 residues. The CDR3 sequence: CASSRGLAGDEQFF. CDR3 bases: TGTGCCAGCAGCCGAGGACTAGCGGGGGATGAGCAGTTCTTC. Variable domain in full (rest from reference TRBV7-8 and TRBJ2-1): GAGVSQSPRYKVAKRGQDVALRCDPISGHVSLFWYQQALGQGPEFLTYFQNEAQLDKSGLPSDRFFAERPEGSVSTLKIQRTQQEDSAVYLCASSRGLAGDEQFFGPGTRLTVL.

The chain employs TRBV6-6 and TRBJ1-5; D is undetermined. The length of the CDR3 is 15 residues. Germline lookup yields CDR1 MNHNY and CDR2 SVGAGI (reference sequence). V gave up 0 bases and J gave up 2 bases, with 8 bases separating them. CDR3 residues: CASSYSSGGNQPQHF. The CDR3 nucleotides read TGTGCCAGCAGTTACTCGAGTGGAGGCAATCAGCCCCAGCATTTT.

This clone has more than one count but fewer than ten. The CDR3 region is CASSLSGRPSGANVLTF. The CDR3 nucleotides read TGTGCCAGCAGCTTGTCAGGGCGCCCCTCTGGGGCCAACGTCCTGACTTTC. V and J are TRBV5-4 and TRBJ2-6; weak D call: TRBD1 (5 bases). Germline CDR1 reads SGHNT; CDR2 reads YYREEE (reference sequence). V gave up 1 base and J gave up 0 bases, with 11 bases separating them. The CDR3 extends over 17 amino acids.

The rearrangement joins TRBV27 to TRBJ2-5; 11 bases fit TRBD2. The CDR3 contains 17 residues. The ends lost 5 bases at V and 1 base at J; junction bases unmatched: 9. The germline gives CDR1 MNHEY, CDR2 SMNVEV (reference sequence). This CDR3 is CASSPYLAGGSQETQYF. The CDR3 DNA reads TGTGCCAGCAGTCCATACCTAGCGGGGGGAAGCCAAGAGACCCAGTACTTC.

The chain combines TRBV11-3 with TRBJ2-1; 8 nucleotides match TRBD1. Trimming at V came to 4 bases and at J to 4 bases, leaving 6 bases not matched to a gene. The germline V gene has CDR1 SGHNT and CDR2 YENEEA. The CDR3 loop spans 15 amino acids. As DNA, the CDR3 is TGTGCCAGCAGCTCCGGACAGGGAGTTTACAATGAGCAGTTCTTC. This gives the protein CASSSGQGVYNEQFF.

This chain uses TRBV5-5 with TRBJ2-1, with D possibly matching TRBD2 (6 bases). The CDR3 loop spans 16 amino acids. CDR1 is SGHKS, CDR2 YYEKEE, per germline (reference sequence). V was shortened by 0 bases and J by 7 bases, with 17 bases between the two germline ends. The CDR3 sequence: CASSLERAGQRNEQFF. DNA for the CDR3: TGTGCCAGCAGCTTGGAGCGTGCGGGGCAAAGGAATGAGCAGTTCTTC.

Concerning this clone: The sample has other DNA sequences that encode this CDR3 too. The chain combines TRBV7-2 with TRBJ1-2; 8 bases line up with TRBD1. Looked up from germline, CDR1 is SGHTA and CDR2 is FQGNSA. This CDR3 spans 13 amino acids. V was clipped by 2 bases and J by 8 bases; unmatched bases: 4. The CDR3 nucleotides are TGTGCCAGCAGCTTACAGGGGGCGGGAGGCTACACCTTC. It yields the protein CASSLQGAGGYTF.

V is TRBV30 and J is TRBJ1-5, with 8 bases aligning to TRBD1. The CDR3 has 15 residues. CDR1 is GTSNPN and CDR2 is SVGIG in the germline V gene (reference sequence). V lost 1 base to trimming and J lost 3 bases; unmatched junction nucleotides: 5. CDR3 protein: CAWSEAGGNNQPQHF. CDR3 sequence (DNA): TGTGCCTGGAGTGAGGCAGGGGGCAACAATCAGCCCCAGCATTTT.